Following are 26 T cell receptor beta chains from one sample sequenced in a study of regulatory T cells in long-lasting Graves disease. The time point is: persistent/refractory GD, antithyroid drugs over 5 years with positive TRAb. TCR sequences were obtained from RNA taken from PBMCs. HTBI primers from iRepertoire and Arm-PCR of CDR3 regions yielded the TCR beta libraries. TCRdb redid the calling of the multiplex PCR reads with MiXCR, one entry per CDR3 protein. The sample contains 350,000 to 450,000 distinct CDR3 sequences, 21% of which appear only once. The sequenced sample was peripheral blood mononuclear cells (PBMCs), obtained when the disease was refractory, from a patient treated with antithyroid drugs. All receptors come from a female donor with Graves disease.

There are a few counts of this clonotype. The V call is TRBV27, the J call TRBJ2-2; 10 positions match TRBD1. V lost 2 bases, J lost 10 bases, and 13 bases stayed unmatched. Germline CDR1 and CDR2: MNHEY and SMNVEV (reference sequence). This CDR3 is 17 amino acids long. CDR3 bases: TGTGCCAGCAGTTTAGGGCGGGGTAGGGGACAGGGGAAGGAGCTGTTTTTT. Translated: CASSLGRGRGQGKELFF.

This clonotype appeared many times. The chain employs TRBV27 and TRBJ2-7; 8 bases line up with TRBD2. This CDR3 is 19 amino acids long. The germline gives CDR1 MNHEY, CDR2 SMNVEV (reference sequence). Trimming took 4 bases from V and 2 from J; bases not matched to a gene: 19. This CDR3 reads CASSSRHLGETSATYEQYF. The CDR3 DNA reads TGTGCCAGCAGTTCACGCCACCTGGGGGAGACTAGCGCGACCTACGAGCAGTACTTC.

The chain links TRBV4-1 to TRBJ2-7; 12 bases align to TRBD2. From germline, CDR1 is MGHRA and CDR2 YSYEKL. V lost 4 bases to trimming and J lost 4 bases; unmatched junction nucleotides: 5. There are 15 residues in the CDR3. The CDR3 loop reads CASSLILAGGYEQYF. Here the CDR3 DNA reads TGCGCCAGCAGCCTTATACTAGCGGGAGGATACGAGCAGTACTTC.

This chain joins TRBV18 and TRBJ2-5; 8 nucleotides match TRBD1. CDR1 and CDR2 (germline): KGHSH, LQKENI. This CDR3 has 14 residues. The ends lost 3 bases at V and 5 bases at J; junction bases unmatched: 5. The CDR3: CASSPYRGSETQYF. For the CDR3, the DNA is TGTGCCAGCTCACCGTACAGGGGGTCGGAGACCCAGTACTTC.

This chain connects TRBV25-1 to TRBJ2-5; D gene unclear. The CDR3 loop spans 14 amino acids. In germline, CDR1 is MGHDK, CDR2 SYGVNS. V was cut by 6 bases and J by 10 bases, with 21 bases left in between. This chain's CDR3 is CASSLSSVQSGQYF. DNA for the CDR3: TGTGCCAGCAGCCTCTCTTCCGTACAGAGTGGCCAGTACTTC.

This clonotype was seen many times. V gene TRBV3-1 combines with J gene TRBJ2-2, with TRBD2 matching 9 bases. This CDR3 comprises 17 residues. The germline gives CDR1 LGHDT, CDR2 YNNKEL (reference sequence). After removal of 0 bases from V and 3 bases from J, the junction contained 5 bases not matched to a gene. The CDR3 DNA reads TGTGCCAGCAGCCAAGAGTTCGGGACTAGCTACACCGGGGAGCTGTTTTTT. Residues: CASSQEFGTSYTGELFF.

The chain combines TRBV5-1 with TRBJ2-6, with 9 bases matching TRBD1. Germline lookup yields CDR1 SGHRS and CDR2 YFSETQ. This CDR3 has 17 amino acids. V lost 6 bases and J lost 0; bases outside the gene matches: 7. This CDR3 reads CASNQGTGTSGANVLTF. As DNA, the CDR3 is TGCGCCAGCAATCAAGGGACAGGGACCTCTGGGGCCAACGTCCTGACTTTC.

This clonotype was detected ten times or more. The chain combines TRBV6-9 with TRBJ2-7; D may be TRBD2 (6 bases). The CDR3 spans 16 residues. V gave up 3 bases and J gave up 3 bases, with 18 bases separating them. Germline V CDR1 and CDR2: MNHGY, SVAAGI. The CDR3 DNA reads TGTGCCAGCAGTTACCTACCTAGCGCGGGATTCTACGAGCAGTACTTC. This encodes CASSYLPSAGFYEQYF.

This clonotype has at least ten counts. V and J are TRBV11-2 and TRBJ1-1; perhaps TRBD1 as D (5 bases). The germline V gene encodes CDR1 SGHAT and CDR2 FQNNGV. Trimming left V 7 bases short and J 1 base short, with 10 bases between. The CDR3 has 13 residues. In DNA, the CDR3 is TGTGCCAGCACCCGGGGGAGGAACACTGAAGCTTTCTTT. The encoded protein is CASTRGRNTEAFF.

In its sample, this clonotype was seen a few times. V usage is TRBV28 and J usage is TRBJ2-7, with 8 bases identical to TRBD1. Germline CDR1 reads MDHEN; CDR2 reads SYDVKM. V lost 5 bases, J lost 3 bases, and 9 bases stayed unmatched. This CDR3 comprises 15 residues. The CDR3 here is CASSTPGQDHYEQYF. The CDR3 bases are TGTGCCAGCAGTACTCCGGGACAGGATCACTACGAGCAGTACTTC. The full variable domain, completed using reference TRBV28 and TRBJ2-7, is DVKVTQSSRYLVKRTGEKVFLECVQDMDHENMFWYRQDPGLGLRLIYFSYDVKMKEKGDIPEGYSVSREKKERFSLILESASTNQTSMYLCASSTPGQDHYEQYFGPGTRLTVT.

This clonotype was detected many times. This chain joins TRBV29-1 and TRBJ1-1; unclear D gene. V was cut by 3 bases and J by 10 bases, with 12 bases left in between. Germline lookup yields CDR1 SQVTM and CDR2 ANQGSEA. The CDR3 spans 11 residues. In nucleotides, the CDR3 is TGCAGCGTTGATCCCGCAGGAGGAGCTTTCTTT. Translating it yields CSVDPAGGAFF. The variable domain in full, completed from reference TRBV29-1 and TRBJ1-1, reads SAVISQKPSRDICQRGTSLTIQCQVDSQVTMMFWYRQQPGQSLTLIATANQGSEATYESGFVIDKFPISRPNLTFSTLTVSNMSPEDSSIYLCSVDPAGGAFFGQGTRLTVV.

The rearrangement joins TRBV27 to TRBJ2-1; TRBD2 agrees at 11 bases. V gave up 6 bases and J gave up 7 bases; unmatched junction bases: 8. The CDR3 sequence is 15 residues long. Germline-derived CDR1 and CDR2 are MNHEY and SMNVEV (reference sequence). CDR3 bases: TGTGCCAGCAGAAGCCCAGGGACTAGCGGTAATGAGCAGTTCTTC. It encodes CASRSPGTSGNEQFF.

This clonotype was counted at least ten times. This rearrangement joins TRBV29-1 to TRBJ2-7, with 11 bases identical to TRBD1. Germline V gene data show CDR1 as SQVTM and CDR2 as ANQGSEA. Losses at the gene ends were 7 bases for V and 3 bases for J; bases not matched to a gene: 11. This CDR3 is 15 amino acids long. CDR3 DNA sequence: TGCAGCGCTAGGGCAACCGGGACAGGGGGCTACGAGCAGTACTTC. Translating it yields CSARATGTGGYEQYF.

This rearrangement joins TRBV28 to TRBJ2-6; no definite D call. CDR3 length: 16 amino acids. From germline, CDR1 is MDHEN and CDR2 SYDVKM. Trimming pared 1 base from V and 0 bases from J, leaving 7 bases between. The CDR3 protein is CASSLFRPSGANVLTF. CDR3 in DNA: TGTGCCAGCAGTTTATTCCGGCCCTCTGGGGCCAACGTCCTGACTTTC.

The sample holds many counts of this clonotype. The chain is built from TRBV2 and TRBJ1-1; 8 positions agree with TRBD1. CDR3 length equals 16 residues. Germline loops: CDR1 SNHLY, CDR2 FYNNEI. Losses at the gene ends were 5 bases for V and 1 base for J; bases not matched to a gene: 9. Written as DNA, the CDR3 is TGTGCCAGCAGTCAAACAGGGGGTGGAACGAACACTGAAGCTTTCTTT. This encodes CASSQTGGGTNTEAFF.

The sample holds one count of this clonotype. The chain links TRBV9 to TRBJ2-7; no clear D gene. Trimming cost V 7 bases and J 4 bases, with 18 bases left between them. The CDR3 sequence is 14 residues long. The germline V gene encodes CDR1 SGDLS and CDR2 YYNGEE. The CDR3 region has the DNA TGTGCCAGCGCGCCGGCGAGGCGGTCTTACGAGCAGTACTTC. This translates into CASAPARRSYEQYF. Combining the CDR3 with reference TRBV9 and TRBJ2-7 gives the whole variable domain DSGVTQTPKHLITATGQRVTLRCSPRSGDLSVYWYQQSLDQGLQFLIQYYNGEERAKGNILERFSAQQFPDLHSELNLSSLELGDSALYFCASAPARRSYEQYFGPGTRLTVT.

The chain uses TRBV5-6 and TRBJ1-1, with a weak D call TRBD1 (5 bases). The CDR3 consists of 13 residues. Germline V gives CDR1 SGHDT, CDR2 YYEEEE. Trimming left V 1 base short and J 12 bases short, with 16 bases between. In nucleotides, the CDR3 is TGTGCCAGCAGCTTGAGCGGGACCCTTGATACTTTCTTT. It specifies CASSLSGTLDTFF.

This rearrangement joins TRBV4-1 to TRBJ2-7, with a tentative D call TRBD2 (6 bases). This CDR3 contains 14 residues. Germline values: CDR1 MGHRA, CDR2 YSYEKL. The ends were cut back, 5 bases at V and 3 bases at J, with 14 bases in the middle. The CDR3 region has the DNA TGCGCCAGCAGCAAACTAGCTATAATCTACGAGCAGTACTTC. Protein: CASSKLAIIYEQYF.

The chain carries TRBV7-2 and TRBJ1-2; 10 bases are shared with TRBD1. The CDR3 runs 15 residues. Trimming removed 1 base from V and 7 bases from J; junction bases left unmatched: 6. From germline, CDR1 is SGHTA and CDR2 FQGNSA. CDR3 sequence reads: CASSLVGQGSAGYTF. CDR3 DNA: TGTGCCAGCAGCTTAGTGGGACAGGGGTCTGCTGGCTACACCTTC.

About this clonotype itself: Sequence at one end of the junction differs from germline and may be a read error. The chain carries TRBV5-1 and TRBJ2-7; 7 bases agree with TRBD1. The CDR3 spans 13 residues. CDR1 is SGHRS, CDR2 YFSETQ, per germline. Written as DNA, the CDR3 is TGCGCCAGCAGCTCAGGGACAGCCTACGTGCAGTACTTC. It yields the protein CASSSGTAYVQYF.

The chain links TRBV27 to TRBJ1-5; 7 bases agree with TRBD1. CDR1 and CDR2 from the germline V gene are MNHEY and SMNVEV (reference sequence). The CDR3 has 13 amino acids. V was clipped by 6 bases and J by 3 bases; unmatched bases: 2. CDR3 protein: CASSRGVNQPQHF. As DNA, the CDR3 is TGTGCCAGCAGCAGGGGGGTCAATCAGCCCCAGCATTTT.

There are a few counts of this clonotype. This chain joins TRBV14 and TRBJ2-7, with D perhaps matching TRBD2 (6 bases). The V end was cut by 0 bases, the J end by 4 bases, with 10 bases between. The CDR3 has 14 residues. Germline CDR1 and CDR2: SGHDN and FVKESK. The CDR3 here is CASSQDPGVYEQYF. In DNA, the CDR3 is TGTGCCAGCAGCCAAGATCCGGGGGTTTACGAGCAGTACTTC.

This sequence joins TRBV18 and TRBJ2-7; TRBD1 matches 9 bases. From germline, CDR1 is KGHSH and CDR2 LQKENI. This CDR3 comprises 13 residues. J gave up 3 bases and V 8 bases, and 5 bases lay outside the gene matches. The CDR3, as DNA: TGTGCCAGCCCGGACAGGGGTAGCTACGAGCAGTACTTC. Encoded protein: CASPDRGSYEQYF.

The J gene is TRBJ1-3, the V gene TRBV7-8; D is perhaps TRBD1 (5 bases). Germline CDR1 reads SGHVS; CDR2 reads FQNEAQ. The CDR3 extends over 17 amino acids. V was pared by 0 bases and J by 0 bases, with 12 bases between. CDR3: CASSLARGRDSGNTIYF. Written as DNA, the CDR3 is TGTGCCAGCAGCTTAGCTCGGGGACGGGACTCTGGAAACACCATATATTTT.

J is TRBJ2-1 and V is TRBV3-1; 10 nucleotides agree with TRBD2. CDR3 length: 15 amino acids. V shed 0 bases, J shed 7 bases, and the junction held 3 bases outside the gene matches. The germline V gene encodes CDR1 LGHDT and CDR2 YNNKEL (reference sequence). The CDR3 nucleotides are TGTGCCAGCAGCCAAGAGCCTAGCGGGAGTAATGAGCAGTTCTTC. The encoded protein is CASSQEPSGSNEQFF.

A few counts support this clonotype. V gene TRBV5-1 combines with J gene TRBJ1-1, with a tentative D call TRBD1 (6 bases). Germline V gives CDR1 SGHRS, CDR2 YFSETQ. The CDR3 covers 17 residues. V was cut by 2 bases and J by 5 bases, with 22 bases left in between. As DNA, the CDR3 is TGCGCCAGCAGCTTAGCGGAGGCAGGAGGGGGGGGTACTGAAGCTTTCTTT. It codes for CASSLAEAGGGGTEAFF.